These 11 T cell receptor beta chains came from one sample sequenced in a study of cytomegalovirus exposure and HLA in healthy donors. Only in-frame clones appear in the TCRdb table, and some are missing; sequencing was by immunoSEQ multiplex PCR. The sample includes about 280,000 clones, roughly 90% seen only once; the top ten take 0.92%. Sequenced input: PBMCs. The receptors originated from a woman between 18 and 29 years old in good health and CMV-seronegative.

The chain carries TRBV30 and TRBJ2-5; TRBD2 might be the D (5 bases). Germline-derived CDR1 and CDR2 are GTSNPN and SVGIG (reference sequence). The CDR3 runs 12 residues. The germline V and J ends were trimmed by 3 bases and 5 bases, with 10 bases remaining between them. CDR3 region: CAWSSGYETQYF. For the CDR3, the DNA is TGTGCCTGGAGCTCGGGGTACGAGACCCAGTACTTC.

The chain is built from TRBV6-5 and TRBJ2-1; tentatively, D is TRBD1 (6 bases). The CDR3 runs to 14 residues. Deletions cut 7 bases from V and 3 bases from J, with 13 bases between. From germline, CDR1 is MNHEY and CDR2 SVGAGI. The CDR3 region is CASTTQGFYNEQFF. CDR3 sequence (DNA): TGTGCCAGCACCACACAGGGATTCTACAATGAGCAGTTCTTC.

J is TRBJ2-2 and V is TRBV9; weak D call: TRBD1 (5 bases). The V gene's germline CDR1 is SGDLS and CDR2 YYNGEE. V lost 0 bases, J lost 2 bases, and 11 bases lay in between. The CDR3 totals 16 residues. CDR3 protein: CASSVAGAVNTGELFF. CDR3 nucleotide sequence: TGTGCCAGCAGCGTAGCTGGGGCAGTCAACACCGGGGAGCTGTTTTTT.

The chain uses TRBV4-3 and TRBJ2-5, with D possibly being TRBD1 (5 bases). The germline V gene has CDR1 LGHNA and CDR2 YSLEER. CDR3 length equals 16 residues. The ends were cut back, 0 bases at V and 7 bases at J, with 18 bases in the middle. Written as DNA, the CDR3 is TGCGCCAGCAGCCAAGATTTGGGGCCAGGGATTGTGACCCAGTACTTC. This encodes CASSQDLGPGIVTQYF.

The chain couples TRBV9 to TRBJ1-2; D remains unclear. V was shortened by 0 bases and J by 6 bases, with 9 bases between the two germline ends. The CDR3 covers 13 residues. CDR1 and CDR2 (germline): SGDLS, YYNGEE. CDR3 DNA: TGTGCCAGCAGCGTAGCTTCGGGAGATGGCTACACCTTC. Its translation: CASSVASGDGYTF.

The CDR3 bases are TGTGCCAGCAGCGTAGCCCTCGGCGCGGCGGGATATGGCTACACCTTC. It translates to CASSVALGAAGYGYTF. The genes are TRBV9 and TRBJ1-2; D unresolved. V was pared by 0 bases and J by 5 bases, with 17 bases between. This CDR3 comprises 16 residues. The germline V gene encodes CDR1 SGDLS and CDR2 YYNGEE.

The table lists this clone with a few counts. This chain joins TRBV13 and TRBJ2-7; possibly TRBD1 for D (6 bases). V lost 8 bases to trimming and J lost 2 bases, with 13 bases between them. The CDR3 runs to 13 residues. The germline V gene encodes CDR1 PRHDT and CDR2 FYEKMQ (reference sequence). This chain's CDR3 is CASGRDNTYEQYF. CDR3 bases: TGTGCCAGCGGAAGGGACAACACCTACGAGCAGTACTTC.

The chain's CDR3 is CASSQGQAANYGYTF. The CDR3 DNA reads as TGCGCCAGCAGCCAAGGACAGGCCGCTAACTATGGCTACACCTTC. The V call is TRBV4-1, the J call TRBJ1-2, with D possibly being TRBD1 (6 bases). The V gene lost 1 base and the J gene lost 0 bases, with 9 bases spanning the gap. Germline-derived CDR1 and CDR2 are MGHRA and YSYEKL. The CDR3 contains 15 residues.

The chain recombines TRBV6-1 with TRBJ1-1; the D is unclear. Germline V gene data show CDR1 as MNHNS and CDR2 as SASEGT. The CDR3 is 13 residues long. Trimming pared 1 base from V and 4 bases from J, leaving 7 bases between. This CDR3 reads CASSEVGSTEAFF. In DNA form, the CDR3 reads TGTGCCAGCAGTGAAGTGGGGAGCACTGAAGCTTTCTTT.

The CDR3 reads CASSYGRGSYEQYF. CDR3 bases: TGTGCCAGCAGTTACGGTCGAGGATCCTACGAGCAGTACTTC. J is TRBJ2-7 and V is TRBV6-5; D not resolved. This CDR3 is 14 amino acids long. Per the germline V gene, CDR1 is MNHEY and CDR2 is SVGAGI. Trimming took 2 bases from V and 1 from J, leaving 9 bases between them.

This chain links TRBV19 with TRBJ1-5; 7 nucleotides match TRBD1. The CDR3 totals 14 residues. J was trimmed by 7 bases and V by 4 bases; bases with no gene match: 7. Germline loops: CDR1 LNHDA, CDR2 SQIVND (reference sequence). CDR3 loop: CASSTRQGYQPQHF. CDR3 in DNA: TGTGCCAGTAGTACGAGACAGGGCTACCAGCCCCAGCATTTT.